The 22 T cell receptor beta chains below were found in one sample sequenced in a study of read filtering for tumor transcriptome and immune sequencing. The library was built from 400 ng RNA with molecular barcoded adaptors for alpha/delta and beta/gamma chains. TCRdb re-called the reads through MiXCR, storing one row per CDR3 protein. The sample contains 93,000 or so distinct CDR3 sequences, 20% to 25% of which appear only once. What was sequenced was a population of CD138-negative cells sorted from bone marrow. The receptors come from a donor at least 40 years old with multiple myeloma.

At least ten counts were recorded for this clonotype. The chain combines TRBV12-3 or TRBV12-4 with TRBJ1-1; 8 bases line up with TRBD1. V was clipped by 4 bases and J by 7 bases; unmatched bases: 5. The CDR3 is 13 amino acids. The CDR3 loop is CASSYRGRGEAFF. DNA of the CDR3: TGTGCCAGCAGTTACAGGGGGAGGGGTGAAGCTTTCTTT.

This clonotype was detected once. Since a much larger clone is just one base distant, this may be a read error. The V call is TRBV5-1, the J call TRBJ2-1; D is unclear. The CDR3 length is 13 residues. Germline assignment: CDR1 SGHRS and CDR2 YFSETQ. The CDR3 sequence: CAGSMDGYDEQFF. The CDR3, as DNA: TGCGCCGGCAGCATGGACGGATACGATGAGCAGTTCTTC. Full variable domain (rest looked up from reference TRBV5-1 and TRBJ2-1): KAGVTQTPRYLIKTRGQQVTLSCSPISGHRSVSWYQQTPGQGLQFLFEYFSETQRNKGNFPGRFSGRQFSNSRSEMNVSTLELGDSALYLCAGSMDGYDEQFFGPGTRLTVL.

In its sample, this clonotype was seen many times. Compared with germline, one end of the junction differs, possibly owing to a read error. This chain connects TRBV28 to TRBJ1-1, with D possibly TRBD1 on 5 matching bases. This CDR3 region has 12 residues. Looked up from germline, CDR1 is MDHEN and CDR2 is SYDVKM. CDR3 in DNA: TGCCTTGCCGGGACCCAGAACACTGAAGCTTTCTTT. Protein sequence: CLAGTQNTEAFF. Together with reference TRBV28 and TRBJ1-1, the CDR3 gives the full variable domain: DVKVTQSSRYLVKRTGEKVFLECVQDMDHENMFWYRQDPGLGLRLIYFSYDVKMKEKGDIPEGYSVSREKKERFSLILESASTNQTSMYLCLAGTQNTEAFFGQGTRLTVV.

This clonotype was seen repeatedly, ten times or more. This chain links TRBV7-9 with TRBJ2-7, with 8 bases lining up with TRBD1. The V gene end was trimmed by 5 bases and the J gene end by 5 bases; junction bases not matched to a gene: 5. The length of the CDR3 is 13 residues. The germline V gene encodes CDR1 SEHNR and CDR2 FQNEAQ (reference sequence). Written as DNA, the CDR3 is TGTGCCAGCAGCCGGACAGGGAGAGACGAGCAGTACTTC. It yields the protein CASSRTGRDEQYF.

About this clonotype itself: A read error may produce the germline difference seen at one junction end. V is TRBV6-6 and J is TRBJ2-1; possible D gene TRBD1, 6 bases. The CDR3 sequence is 12 residues long. CDR1 is MNHNY, CDR2 SVGAGI, per germline (reference sequence). The CDR3 nucleotides read TGTGCCAGCAGTTACTCAGGGGGTGAGCAGTCCTTC. It translates to CASSYSGGEQSF.

This clonotype was detected many times. The V gene is TRBV9, the J gene TRBJ2-6; tentatively, D is TRBD1 (5 bases). Between the trimmed V and J ends, which lost 6 bases and 0 bases, there was a span of 10 bases. Looked up from germline, CDR1 is SGDLS and CDR2 is YYNGEE. The CDR3 has 15 residues. CDR3 in amino acids: CASTRTISGANVLTF. CDR3 bases: TGTGCCAGCACCAGGACAATCTCTGGGGCCAACGTCCTGACTTTC.

The genes are TRBV28 and TRBJ2-3; D uncertain. Per the germline V gene, CDR1 is MDHEN and CDR2 is SYDVKM. This CDR3 region has 15 residues. Trimming pared 6 bases from V and 1 base from J, leaving 14 bases between. The CDR3 nucleotides read TGTGCCAGCAGGTCTCCATCACCGGGCACAGATACGCAGTATTTT. Translated, it gives CASRSPSPGTDTQYF.

This clonotype was observed at least ten times. This probably arose from a read error, given a far larger clone one base away. The genes are TRBV12-3 or TRBV12-4 and TRBJ2-1; possible D gene TRBD2, 6 bases. The CDR3 covers 16 residues. This CDR3 reads CASSLEPGLPYNDQFF. CDR3 DNA: TGTGCCAGCAGTTTAGAGCCGGGACTGCCCTACAATGATCAGTTCTTC.

For this clonotype: One base away lies a much larger clone, so this may be a sequencing read error. The chain uses TRBV7-8 and TRBJ1-1, with D possibly being TRBD1 (5 bases). Germline CDR1 is SGHVS and CDR2 is FQNEAQ. The CDR3 covers 15 residues. Here the CDR3 DNA reads TGTGCCAGCAGCTTCGGCGGTCGGCAGGGCTTTGAAGCTTCCTTT. It specifies CASSFGGRQGFEASF.

This clonotype is medium-sized. The chain carries TRBV9 and TRBJ2-1; D is ambiguous. The CDR3 has 14 residues. Trimming pared 1 base from V and 5 bases from J, leaving 10 bases between. Germline values: CDR1 SGDLS, CDR2 YYNGEE. In DNA form, the CDR3 reads TGTGCCAGCAGCGTATTGGCCCAGAACAATGAGCAGTTCTTC. It is translated as CASSVLAQNNEQFF. Using reference TRBV9 and TRBJ2-1 for the parts outside the CDR3, the full variable domain is DSGVTQTPKHLITATGQRVTLRCSPRSGDLSVYWYQQSLDQGLQFLIQYYNGEERAKGNILERFSAQQFPDLHSELNLSSLELGDSALYFCASSVLAQNNEQFFGPGTRLTVL.

In the case of this clonotype: This may be a read error: a much more frequent sequence differs by one nucleotide. The chain recombines TRBV27 with TRBJ1-1, with D possibly TRBD1 on 6 matching bases. From germline, CDR1 is MNHEY and CDR2 SMNVEV (reference sequence). The CDR3 has 15 residues. The CDR3 spells CAGSSGGAGNTEAFF. CDR3 coding DNA: TGTGCCGGCAGTTCGGGGGGGGCCGGGAACACTGAAGCTTTCTTT.

This clonotype was seen only a few times. The chain recombines TRBV7-9 with TRBJ1-2; no definite D call. Per the germline V gene, CDR1 is SEHNR and CDR2 is FQNEAQ (reference sequence). V was trimmed by 5 bases and J by 1 base, leaving 14 bases between them. The CDR3 has 15 residues. The CDR3: CASSQTDYYNYGYTF. The CDR3 DNA sequence: TGTGCCAGCAGCCAAACAGACTACTATAACTATGGCTACACCTTC.

This clonotype was detected only a few times. The chain has TRBV30 and TRBJ1-2, with 9 bases lining up with TRBD1. V dropped 5 bases and J dropped 2; count of bases not matched to a gene: 0. Germline V gene sequence: CDR1 GTSNPN, CDR2 SVGIG (reference sequence). CDR3 length equals 12 residues. The chain's CDR3 is CAWGQGNYGYTF. CDR3 nucleotide sequence: TGTGCCTGGGGACAGGGGAACTATGGCTACACCTTC.

The table lists this clonotype with a few counts. The genes are TRBV20-1 and TRBJ1-2; possibly TRBD1 for D (6 bases). This CDR3 has 12 residues. Trimming cost V 4 bases and J 2 bases, with 8 bases left between them. Germline CDR1 reads DFQATT; CDR2 reads SNEGSKA (reference sequence). The CDR3, as DNA: TGCAGTGCTACAGGACAGAACTATGGCTACACCTTC. Translated, it gives CSATGQNYGYTF.

This clonotype was recorded many times. CDR3 protein: CASSSRGLSGGYTF. CDR3 coding DNA: TGTGCCAGCAGCTCCAGAGGCCTGTCTGGCGGCTACACCTTC. V is TRBV11-2 and J is TRBJ1-2; D uncertain. The ends were cut back, 4 bases at V and 8 bases at J, with 17 bases in the middle. The germline CDR1 and CDR2 sequences are SGHAT and FQNNGV. The CDR3 loop spans 14 amino acids.

V and J are TRBV28 and TRBJ2-4; D ambiguous. The V and J ends lost 3 bases and 0 bases respectively, with 6 bases between them. Per the germline V gene, CDR1 is MDHEN and CDR2 is SYDVKM. This CDR3 spans 14 amino acids. The CDR3 DNA follows: TGTGCCAGCAGTTTGTGTAAAGCCAAAAACATTCAGTACTTC. This encodes CASSLCKAKNIQYF.

V is TRBV3-1 and J is TRBJ1-5, with 8 positions matching TRBD1. Unmatched junction bases numbered 9, after V lost 4 bases and J lost 7 bases. Germline assignment: CDR1 LGHDT and CDR2 YNNKEL (reference sequence). CDR3 length: 15 residues. The CDR3: CASSLHRGGGQPQHF. The CDR3 nucleotides are TGTGCCAGCAGCCTACACAGGGGGGGCGGCCAGCCCCAGCATTTT. The whole variable domain, filled in from reference TRBV3-1 and TRBJ1-5, reads DTAVSQTPKYLVTQMGNDKSIKCEQNLGHDTMYWYKQDSKKFLKIMFSYNNKELIINETVPNRFSPKSPDKAHLNLHINSLELGDSAVYFCASSLHRGGGQPQHFGDGTRLSIL.

This clonotype was found many times. V gene TRBV5-1 combines with J gene TRBJ1-6; 8 bases line up with TRBD1. Germline V lookup: CDR1 SGHRS, CDR2 YFSETQ. This CDR3 has 17 residues. The ends lost 0 bases at V and 4 bases at J; junction bases unmatched: 6. The CDR3 DNA is TGCGCCAGCAGCTTGGCCGGACAGGGCGGATATAATTCACCCCTCCACTTT. Its translation: CASSLAGQGGYNSPLHF.

V gene TRBV29-1 combines with J gene TRBJ1-3; a possible D gene is TRBD1 (6 bases). The V gene lost 5 bases and the J gene lost 2 bases, with 10 bases spanning the gap. Germline V CDR1 and CDR2: SQVTM, ANQGSEA. The CDR3 is 13 amino acids. The CDR3 sequence is CSVFWTAGNTIYF. The CDR3 DNA follows: TGCAGCGTTTTCTGGACAGCTGGAAACACCATATATTTT.

This clonotype was picked up one time. Being one base from a much bigger clone, this may be a read error. This chain connects TRBV12-5 to TRBJ2-3; 7 bases are shared with TRBD1. The CDR3 runs to 14 residues. From germline, CDR1 is LGHNT and CDR2 FRNRAP. V shed 6 bases and J 2 bases; nucleotides not matched to a gene: 5. The CDR3 spells CASGRDRHTDTQYF. CDR3 in DNA: TGTGCTAGTGGCCGGGACAGACACACAGATACGCAGTATTTT.

Comment on this clonotype: A read error is possible here, since a much larger clone lies one base away. The rearrangement links TRBV2 to TRBJ2-3; D is possibly TRBD2 (5 bases). Germline CDR1 is SNHLY and CDR2 is FYNNEI. This CDR3 is built from 9 residues. The CDR3 DNA follows: TGTGCCTGCAGTGGCCTGAGGGATTTT. Its protein product is CACSGLRDF.

This clonotype was observed at least ten times. This sequence joins TRBV5-1 and TRBJ1-5; D possibly corresponds to TRBD1 (5 bases). V lost 0 bases to trimming and J lost 1 base, with 5 bases between them. The CDR3 is 14 residues long. The germline V gene encodes CDR1 SGHRS and CDR2 YFSETQ. The CDR3 nucleotides are TGCGCCAGCAGCTTGGGACAGAGCAATCAGCCCCAGCATTTT. Amino acid sequence: CASSLGQSNQPQHF.